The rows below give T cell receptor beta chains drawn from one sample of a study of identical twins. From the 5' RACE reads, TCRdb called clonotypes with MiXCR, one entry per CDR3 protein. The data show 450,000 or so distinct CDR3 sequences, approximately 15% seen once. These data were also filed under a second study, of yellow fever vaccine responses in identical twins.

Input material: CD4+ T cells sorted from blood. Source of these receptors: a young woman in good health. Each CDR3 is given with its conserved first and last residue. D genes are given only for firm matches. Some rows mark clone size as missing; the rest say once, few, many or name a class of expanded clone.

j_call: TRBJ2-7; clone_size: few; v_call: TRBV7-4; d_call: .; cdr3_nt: TGTGCCAGCAGCGGGAGGACTCGATTTTCCTACGAGCAGTACTTC; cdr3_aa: CASSGRTRFSYEQYF
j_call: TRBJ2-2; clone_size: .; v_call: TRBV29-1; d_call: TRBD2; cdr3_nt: TGCAGCGTTGCTCCCGGGACTAGCGGGGTTAACACCGGGGAGCTGTTTTTT; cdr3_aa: CSVAPGTSGVNTGELFF
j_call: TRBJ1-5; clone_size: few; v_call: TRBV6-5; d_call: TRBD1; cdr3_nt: TGTGCCAGCAGTTACTCCGGGACAGCATTGGGTCAGCCCCAGCATTTT; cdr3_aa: CASSYSGTALGQPQHF
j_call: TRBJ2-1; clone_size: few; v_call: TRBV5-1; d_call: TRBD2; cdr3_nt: TGCGCCAGCAGCTTAGGACTAGAACCCACGGATGAGCAGTTCTTC; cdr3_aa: CASSLGLEPTDEQFF
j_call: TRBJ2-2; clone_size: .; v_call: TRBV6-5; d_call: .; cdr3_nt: TGTGCCAGCTCAGCGCTCACCGGGGAGCTGTTTTTT; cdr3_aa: CASSALTGELFF
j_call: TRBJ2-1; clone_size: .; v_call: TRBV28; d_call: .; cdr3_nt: TGTGCCAGCAGTTTTAAACCGCTCTCCTACAATGAGCAGTTCTTC; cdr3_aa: CASSFKPLSYNEQFF
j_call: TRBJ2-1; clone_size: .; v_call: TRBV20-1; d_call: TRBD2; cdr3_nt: TGCAGTGCTAAGCCGGGAGGCAAATCCTACAATGAGCAGTTCTTC; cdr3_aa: CSAKPGGKSYNEQFF
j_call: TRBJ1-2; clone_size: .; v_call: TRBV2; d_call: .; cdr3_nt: TGTGCCAGCAGTGAAGTCAGGACATGGGGATATGGCTACACCTTC; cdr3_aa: CASSEVRTWGYGYTF
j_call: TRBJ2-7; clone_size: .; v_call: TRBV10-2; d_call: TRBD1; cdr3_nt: TGCGCCAGCGAAGGGGACAGCTCCTACGAGCAGTACTTC; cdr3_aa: CASEGDSSYEQYF
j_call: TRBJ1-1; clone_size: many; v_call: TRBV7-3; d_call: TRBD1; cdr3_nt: TGTGCCAGCAGCTTGACAGGGGGGAACACTGAAGCTTTCTTT; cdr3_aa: CASSLTGGNTEAFF
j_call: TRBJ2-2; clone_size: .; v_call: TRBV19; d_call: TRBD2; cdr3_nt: TGTGCCAGTGATAGCGGGAGAAAGAACACCGGGGAGCTGTTTTTT; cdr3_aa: CASDSGRKNTGELFF
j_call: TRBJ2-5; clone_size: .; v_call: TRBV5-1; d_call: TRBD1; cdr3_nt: TGCGCCAGCAGCTTGGGTACAGGGGCCGGGGAGACCCAGTACTTC; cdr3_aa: CASSLGTGAGETQYF
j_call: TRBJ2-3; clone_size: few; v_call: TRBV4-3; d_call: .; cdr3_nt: TGCGCCAGCAGCCAAGATGTAGGTAGCACAGATACGCAGTATTTT; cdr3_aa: CASSQDVGSTDTQYF
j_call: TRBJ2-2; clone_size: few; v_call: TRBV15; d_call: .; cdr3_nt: TGTGCCACCAGCAGTAATACCGGGGAGCTGTTTTTT; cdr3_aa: CATSSNTGELFF
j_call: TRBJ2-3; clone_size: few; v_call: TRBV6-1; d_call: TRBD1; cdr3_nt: TGTGCCAGCATGGGACAGTCAATTCGCGAAGATACGCAGTATTTT; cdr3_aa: CASMGQSIREDTQYF
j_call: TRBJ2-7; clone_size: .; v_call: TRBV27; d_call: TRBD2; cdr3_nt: TGTGCCAGCAGTTTGCAATCCGGGACTAGCGGTCGAGGGCAGTACTTC; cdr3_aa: CASSLQSGTSGRGQYF
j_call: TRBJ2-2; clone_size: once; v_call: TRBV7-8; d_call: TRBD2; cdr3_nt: TGTGCCAGCAGCGAGCGGACTAGCGGGAGCGCCACCGGGGAGCTGTTTTTT; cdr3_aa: CASSERTSGSATGELFF
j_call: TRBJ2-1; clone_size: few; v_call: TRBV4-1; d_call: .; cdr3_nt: TGCGCCAGCAGCCAACCGAGAACGGGTCGGTACAATGAGCAGTTCTTC; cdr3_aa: CASSQPRTGRYNEQFF
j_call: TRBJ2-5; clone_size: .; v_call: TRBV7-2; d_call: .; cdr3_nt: TGTGCCAGCAGCTCAGTTCTTGTTGAGACCCAGTACTTC; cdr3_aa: CASSSVLVETQYF
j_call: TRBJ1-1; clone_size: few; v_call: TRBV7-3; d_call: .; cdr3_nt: TGTGCCAGCAGCGGACACCCGAACACTGAAGCTTTCTTT; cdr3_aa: CASSGHPNTEAFF
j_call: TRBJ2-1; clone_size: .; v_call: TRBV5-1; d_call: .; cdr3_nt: TGCGCCAGCAGCAAGGACAGCCTGGATGAGCAGTTCTTC; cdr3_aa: CASSKDSLDEQFF
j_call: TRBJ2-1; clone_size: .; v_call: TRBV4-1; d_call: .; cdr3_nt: TGCGCCAGCAGCCAAGAGGGGAAACAGGGCAATGAGCAGTTCTTC; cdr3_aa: CASSQEGKQGNEQFF
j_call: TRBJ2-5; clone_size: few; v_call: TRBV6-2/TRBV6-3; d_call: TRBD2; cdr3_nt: TGTGCCAGCAGTTCGTTAGCGGGAGTGCAAGAGACCCAGTACTTC; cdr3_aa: CASSSLAGVQETQYF
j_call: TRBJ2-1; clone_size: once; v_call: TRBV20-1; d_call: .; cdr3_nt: TGCAGTGCTATACCCGACTCCTACAATGAGCAGTTCTTC; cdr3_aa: CSAIPDSYNEQFF
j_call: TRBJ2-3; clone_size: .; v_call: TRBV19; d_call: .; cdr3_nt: TGTGCCAGTAGTATAGACGGGAGCACAGATACGCAGTATTTT; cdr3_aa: CASSIDGSTDTQYF
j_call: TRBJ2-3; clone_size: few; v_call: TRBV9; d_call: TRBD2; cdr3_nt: TGTGCCAGCAGCGTAGATCTAGCGGGGGGGCTCAAAGATACGCAGTATTTT; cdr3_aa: CASSVDLAGGLKDTQYF
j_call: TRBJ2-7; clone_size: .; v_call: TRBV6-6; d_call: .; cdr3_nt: TGTGCCAGCAGTTACCGGCAGGTATACGAGCAGTACTTC; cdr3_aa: CASSYRQVYEQYF
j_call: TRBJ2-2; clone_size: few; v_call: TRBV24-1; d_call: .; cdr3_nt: TGTGCCACCAGTGAGCAGCACCCGGGACGCAGTACCGGGGAGCTGTTTTTT; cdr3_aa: CATSEQHPGRSTGELFF
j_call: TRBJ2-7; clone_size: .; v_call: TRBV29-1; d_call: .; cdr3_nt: TGCAGCGTTGGAGGCCCCTCCTACGAGCAGTACTTC; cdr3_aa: CSVGGPSYEQYF
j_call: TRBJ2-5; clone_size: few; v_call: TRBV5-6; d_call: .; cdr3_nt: TGTGCCAGCAGCTTTTCCGTGGGGGGGACCCAGTACTTC; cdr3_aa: CASSFSVGGTQYF
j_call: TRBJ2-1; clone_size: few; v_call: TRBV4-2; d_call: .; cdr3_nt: TGTGCCAGCAGCCAAGTCGAGGCGGGAAACAATGAGCAGTTCTTC; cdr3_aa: CASSQVEAGNNEQFF
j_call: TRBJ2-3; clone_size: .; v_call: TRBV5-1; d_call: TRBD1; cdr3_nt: TGCGCCAGCAGCGTCGACGGGACAGCTTCAAGTACGCAGTATTTT; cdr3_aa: CASSVDGTASSTQYF
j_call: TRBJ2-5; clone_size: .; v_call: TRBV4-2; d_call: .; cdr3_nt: TGTGCCAGCAGCCAAGATCGAGCAGGAGAGACCCAGTACTTC; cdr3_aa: CASSQDRAGETQYF
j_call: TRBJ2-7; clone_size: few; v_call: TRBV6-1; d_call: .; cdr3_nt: TGTGCCAGCACCCCCGGACGGGAAACCTACGAGCAGTACTTC; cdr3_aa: CASTPGRETYEQYF
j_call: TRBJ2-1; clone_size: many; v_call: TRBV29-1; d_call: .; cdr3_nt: TGCAGCGTAGCCGGGACCTCCAAAACCTACAATGAGCAGTTCTTC; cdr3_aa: CSVAGTSKTYNEQFF
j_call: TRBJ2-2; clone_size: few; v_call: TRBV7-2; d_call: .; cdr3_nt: TGTGCCAGCAGCTTAAGTGGTGGGATAGGCACCGGGGAGCTGTTTTTT; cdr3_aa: CASSLSGGIGTGELFF
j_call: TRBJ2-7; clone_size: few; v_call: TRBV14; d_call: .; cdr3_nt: TGTGCCAGCAGCCATGCCGGGACACTGACCTACGAGCAGTACTTC; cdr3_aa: CASSHAGTLTYEQYF
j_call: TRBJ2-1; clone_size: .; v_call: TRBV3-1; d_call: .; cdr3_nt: TGTGCCAGCAGCTTCCGGACAGTCTACAATGAGCAGTTCTTC; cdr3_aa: CASSFRTVYNEQFF
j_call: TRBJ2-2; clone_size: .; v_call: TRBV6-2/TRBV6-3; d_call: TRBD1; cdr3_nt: TGTGCCAGCACCCCTAGGACAGGGATGGACACCGGGGAGCTGTTTTTT; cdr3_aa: CASTPRTGMDTGELFF
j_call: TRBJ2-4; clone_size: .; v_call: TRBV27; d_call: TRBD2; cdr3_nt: TGTGCCAGCAGACCGGGGGGGGTGGCCAAAAACATTCAGTACTTC; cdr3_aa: CASRPGGVAKNIQYF
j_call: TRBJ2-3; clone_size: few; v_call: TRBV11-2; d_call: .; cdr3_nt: TGTGCCAGCAGCCGAGGTCGGGTCACAGATACGCAGTATTTT; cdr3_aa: CASSRGRVTDTQYF
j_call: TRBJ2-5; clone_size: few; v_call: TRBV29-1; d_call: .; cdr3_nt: TGCAGCGTTTTGCGGGGGACCCAGTACTTC; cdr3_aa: CSVLRGTQYF
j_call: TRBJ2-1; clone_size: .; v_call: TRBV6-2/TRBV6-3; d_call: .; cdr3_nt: TGTGCCAGCACCCCTCGAGGGGCCTACAATGAGCAGTTCTTC; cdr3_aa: CASTPRGAYNEQFF
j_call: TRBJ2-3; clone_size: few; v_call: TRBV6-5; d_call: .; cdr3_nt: TGTGCCAGCAGTTACAGGACCTGGGCAGATACGCAGTATTTT; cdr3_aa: CASSYRTWADTQYF
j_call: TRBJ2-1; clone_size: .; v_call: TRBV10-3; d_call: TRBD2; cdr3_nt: TGTGCCATCAGTGCCCAGCGGGGGGCGGACAATGAGCAGTTCTTC; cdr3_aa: CAISAQRGADNEQFF
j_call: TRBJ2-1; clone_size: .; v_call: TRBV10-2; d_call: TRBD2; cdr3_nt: TGCGCCAGCAGTCAGGGACTAGCGGGTATCAATGAGCAGTTCTTC; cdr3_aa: CASSQGLAGINEQFF
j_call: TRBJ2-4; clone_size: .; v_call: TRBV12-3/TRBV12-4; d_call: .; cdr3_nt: TGTGCCAGCAGTTTAGGGGTTGGCAGCGCCAAAAACATTCAGTACTTC; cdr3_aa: CASSLGVGSAKNIQYF
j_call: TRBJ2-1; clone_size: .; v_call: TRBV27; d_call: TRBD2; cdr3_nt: TGTGCCAGCAGTTTTTTAGCGGGATTCAATGAGCAGTTCTTC; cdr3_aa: CASSFLAGFNEQFF
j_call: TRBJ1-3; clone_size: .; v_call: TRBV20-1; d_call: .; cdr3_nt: TGCAGTGCTAGAACCCGGGGCGCAACAGGAAACACCATATATTTT; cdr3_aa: CSARTRGATGNTIYF
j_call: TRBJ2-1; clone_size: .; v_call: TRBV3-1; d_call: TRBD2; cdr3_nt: TGTGCCAGCAGCCCGACGGGACTAGCGCAGGTTGAGCAGTTCTTC; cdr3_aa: CASSPTGLAQVEQFF
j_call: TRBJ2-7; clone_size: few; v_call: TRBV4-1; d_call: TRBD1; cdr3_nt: TGCGCCAGCAGCCAAGCCGGGACAGGGACCCCCTACGAGCAGTACTTC; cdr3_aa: CASSQAGTGTPYEQYF
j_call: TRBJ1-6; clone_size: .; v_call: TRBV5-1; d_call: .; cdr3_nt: TGCGCCAGCAGCTTGGAGGACCACTATAATTCACCCCTCCGCTTT; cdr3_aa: CASSLEDHYNSPLRF
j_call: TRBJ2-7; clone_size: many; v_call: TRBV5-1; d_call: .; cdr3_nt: TGCGCCAGCAGCTTGGAGGTCTTCTACGAGCAGTACTTC; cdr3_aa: CASSLEVFYEQYF
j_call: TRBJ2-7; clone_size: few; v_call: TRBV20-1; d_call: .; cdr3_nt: TGCAGTCCAAAGGACCCGGCATCGTACGAGCAGTACTTC; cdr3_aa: CSPKDPASYEQYF
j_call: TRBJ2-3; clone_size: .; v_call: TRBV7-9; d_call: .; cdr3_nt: TGTGCCAGCAGCTTCTCCGGGCGAACTGGCACAGATACGCAGTATTTT; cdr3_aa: CASSFSGRTGTDTQYF
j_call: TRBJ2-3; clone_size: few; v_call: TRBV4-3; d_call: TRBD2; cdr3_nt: TGCGCCAGCAGCCAAGATCTGGTTCCAGCGGGAGCCTCAGGCACAGATACGCAGTATTTT; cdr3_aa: CASSQDLVPAGASGTDTQYF
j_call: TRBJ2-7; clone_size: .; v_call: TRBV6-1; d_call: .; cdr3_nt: TGTGCCAGCACTCCGGGGGCAGCGAGTTCCTACGAGCAGTACTTC; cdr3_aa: CASTPGAASSYEQYF
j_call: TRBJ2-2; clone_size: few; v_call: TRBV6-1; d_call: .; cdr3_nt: TGTGCCAGCAGTGACCCAGGGAACACCGGGGAGCTGTTTTTT; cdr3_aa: CASSDPGNTGELFF
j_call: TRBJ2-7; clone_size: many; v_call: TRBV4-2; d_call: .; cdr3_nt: TGTGCCAGCAGCCAAGAGCTTGACAGGTTCGCGAACAACTACGAGCAGTACTTC; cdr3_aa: CASSQELDRFANNYEQYF
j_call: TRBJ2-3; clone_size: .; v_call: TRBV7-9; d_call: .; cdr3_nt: TGTGCCAGCAGCTTAGTAGTAGGGACGGGCACAGATACGCAGTATTTT; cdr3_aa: CASSLVVGTGTDTQYF